This passage covers 14 T cell receptor beta chains from one sample sequenced in a study of long-term antiretroviral therapy in people with HIV. The authors ran the immunoSEQ assay, v3.0, at survey level. Sequencing was performed with immunoSEQ multiplex PCR; in TCRdb, only in-frame clones are kept and a portion is missing. The table lists approximately 15,000 clones, roughly 88% of them singletons. The source was unsorted PBMCs, collected 6.2 years after starting antiretroviral therapy. These receptors all come from a man aged 40-50 years with HIV.

This sequence joins TRBV28 and TRBJ1-4; no clear D gene. The CDR3 contains 13 residues. V dropped 10 bases and J dropped 8 bases, with 17 bases sitting between them. Germline values: CDR1 MDHEN, CDR2 SYDVKM. The CDR3 DNA is TGTGCCACTCACGTGGCTAATGAGGAAAAACTGTTTTTT. Translated, it gives CATHVANEEKLFF. The full variable domain, its missing parts supplied by reference TRBV28 and TRBJ1-4, is DVKVTQSSRYLVKRTGEKVFLECVQDMDHENMFWYRQDPGLGLRLIYFSYDVKMKEKGDIPEGYSVSREKKERFSLILESASTNQTSMYLCATHVANEEKLFFGSGTQLSVL.

The V and J genes are TRBV6-5 and TRBJ2-2; D is possibly TRBD1 (6 bases). The germline V gene has CDR1 MNHEY and CDR2 SVGAGI. Deletions cut 5 bases from V and 1 base from J, with 8 bases between. This CDR3 contains 14 residues. CDR3 nucleotides: TGTGCCAGCAGTGGACAGAGGAACACCGGGGAGCTGTTTTTT. Translation gives CASSGQRNTGELFF.

The table lists this clone with a count of one. The chain links TRBV6-1 to TRBJ1-1, with unresolved D. The CDR3 is 15 amino acids. V gave up 5 bases and J gave up 1 base, with 14 bases separating them. The germline V gene has CDR1 MNHNS and CDR2 SASEGT. DNA for the CDR3: TGTGCCAGCAGTCTAAGATGGGGAAAGAACACTGAAGCTTTCTTT. Amino acids: CASSLRWGKNTEAFF.

This clone is a singleton in its sample. V is TRBV18 and J is TRBJ2-7; 10 bases agree with TRBD2. V dropped 3 bases and J dropped 4; count of bases not matched to a gene: 12. Germline-derived CDR1 and CDR2 are KGHSH and LQKENI. CDR3 size: 17 residues. CDR3 bases: TGTGCCAGCTCACCGGGCCCTAGCGGGAGAAAAGGGTACGAGCAGTACTTC. It encodes CASSPGPSGRKGYEQYF.

The genes are TRBV10-2 and TRBJ2-7, with D unresolved. The ends were cut back, 4 bases at V and 4 bases at J, with 5 bases in the middle. Germline values: CDR1 WSHSY, CDR2 SAAADI. The CDR3 is 11 amino acids. This CDR3 is CASSVGYEQYF. In nucleotides, the CDR3 is TGCGCCAGCAGTGTAGGGTACGAGCAGTACTTC.

J is TRBJ1-1 and V is TRBV7-9; TRBD1 might be the D (6 bases). The germline gives CDR1 SEHNR, CDR2 FQNEAQ (reference sequence). The V and J ends lost 2 bases and 0 bases respectively, with 10 bases between them. CDR3 size: 15 residues. The CDR3 coding sequence is TGTGCCAGCAGCTTAAATTGGGGGCTGAACACTGAAGCTTTCTTT. This gives the protein CASSLNWGLNTEAFF.

The V gene is TRBV9, the J gene TRBJ2-7; D is unclear. Per the germline V gene, CDR1 is SGDLS and CDR2 is YYNGEE. The germline V and J ends were trimmed by 0 bases and 0 bases, with 7 bases remaining between them. The CDR3 contains 14 residues. CDR3 loop: CASSVEISSYEQYF. The CDR3 nucleotides are TGTGCCAGCAGCGTAGAGATTAGCTCCTACGAGCAGTACTTC.

The chain recombines TRBV19 with TRBJ1-2, with a weak D call TRBD1 (6 bases). Trimming removed 1 base at V and 8 bases at J, with 20 bases between. Germline CDR1 and CDR2: LNHDA and SQIVND (reference sequence). The CDR3 runs 16 residues. CDR3 coding DNA: TGTGCCAGTAGTATAGTGGTCCCGAACAGGGTTCGCGGCTACACCTTC. Amino acids: CASSIVVPNRVRGYTF.

V and J are TRBV6-6 and TRBJ1-2, with 11 bases matching TRBD1. The CDR3 has 15 residues. Trimming took 4 bases from V and 7 from J; bases not matched to a gene: 8. Germline loops: CDR1 MNHNY, CDR2 SVGAGI (reference sequence). CDR3 nucleotides: TGTGCCAGCAGTTCCCGGGGACAGGGGGACAGTGGCTACACCTTC. Its protein product is CASSSRGQGDSGYTF.

The V and J genes are TRBV7-9 and TRBJ2-1; D gene uncertain. Germline CDR1 reads SEHNR; CDR2 reads FQNEAQ (reference sequence). The CDR3 runs to 14 residues. V shed 6 bases and J shed 0 bases, with 9 bases lying between them. The CDR3 spells CASRTQSSYNEQFF. CDR3 sequence (DNA): TGTGCCAGCAGAACACAAAGCTCCTACAATGAGCAGTTCTTC.

The V call is TRBV19, the J call TRBJ2-1, with TRBD2 identical over 8 bases. Germline CDR1 LNHDA, CDR2 SQIVND (reference sequence). The CDR3 totals 14 residues. V shed 7 bases, J shed 6 bases, and the junction held 8 bases outside the gene matches. The CDR3: CASTAGDLRNEQFF. The DNA for the CDR3 is TGTGCCAGTACAGCGGGAGACTTGCGCAATGAGCAGTTCTTC.

This clone occurred once. The chain combines TRBV5-8 with TRBJ2-1; possibly TRBD1 or TRBD2 for D (5 bases each). Germline V gene data show CDR1 as SGHTS and CDR2 as YDEGEE. V lost 0 bases and J 9 bases, leaving 19 bases between the germline ends. CDR3 length: 16 amino acids. The CDR3 is CASSLGLGDPVGEQFF. As DNA, the CDR3 is TGTGCCAGCAGCTTGGGCCTTGGGGACCCCGTTGGTGAGCAGTTCTTC.

The V and J genes are TRBV5-1 and TRBJ2-5; 11 nucleotides line up with TRBD2. The CDR3 spans 15 residues. The germline gives CDR1 SGHRS, CDR2 YFSETQ. The V and J ends lost 4 bases and 1 base, in that order; junction bases with no gene match: 3. The CDR3 DNA is TGCGCCAGCAGCACCGGGACTAGCGGCCAAGAGACCCAGTACTTC. Translated: CASSTGTSGQETQYF.

The V call is TRBV14, the J call TRBJ2-3; D perhaps matches TRBD1 (6 bases). Germline values: CDR1 SGHDN, CDR2 FVKESK. V dropped 3 bases and J dropped 6 bases, with 16 bases sitting between them. This CDR3 has 15 residues. The CDR3 coding sequence is TGTGCCAGCAGCCAGATGACAGGACAAAAGGATACGCAGTATTTT. Translating it yields CASSQMTGQKDTQYF.